Described below is a single T cell receptor beta chain sequence and its context. 13 Jbeta primers and 60 Vbeta primers were used for the PCR. Data came from immunoSEQ multiplex PCR; TCRdb stores just in-frame clones and leaves some out. The profile shows approximately 150,000 clones, roughly 80% of them singletons. This record belongs to a study of cytomegalovirus exposure and HLA in healthy donors. The CDR3 contains 16 residues. Germline V gives CDR1 MNHEY, CDR2 SVGAGI. Germline trimming cut 2 bases from V and 1 base from J; bases unmatched to any gene: 4. The rearrangement links TRBV6-5 to TRBJ2-1, with TRBD2 identical over 8 bases. This receptor was taken from a man aged 45-65 years in good health and CMV-seropositive. The specimen was PBMCs. The DNA for the CDR3 is TGTGCCAGCAGTTACGAGAGCGGGAGATCCTACAATGAGCAGTTCTTC. Encoded protein: CASSYESGRSYNEQFF.